This T cell receptor (beta chain) appears in the sequencing data of a study of memory CD4+ T cells and cytomegalovirus serostatus. Study observations and caveats: Of under 200 reported CMV TCRbeta sequences, under 70 were found in memory CD4+ repertoires.

A remark on this clone: The antigen is unknown.

The CDR3 has 16 amino acids. V dropped 5 bases and J dropped 5; count of bases not matched to a gene: 8. CDR1 MNHEY and CDR2 SMNVEV come from the germline V gene (reference sequence). Single viable CD3+CD4+CD8-CD45RO+ cells were sorted as the memory CD4+ T cells. Profiled with immunoSEQ multiplex PCR; TCRdb holds only in-frame clones, not every one. The repertoire holds 75,000 to 90,000 clones, with 65% to 85% as singletons. The gene calls are TRBV27 and TRBJ2-2; 10 bases line up with TRBD1. The sequence was obtained from an adult in good health and CMV-seronegative. The sequencing input was memory CD4+ T cells from blood. The CDR3 here is CASSPRTGGLTGELFF. DNA of the CDR3: TGTGCCAGCAGTCCCCGGACAGGGGGATTAACCGGGGAGCTGTTTTTT.